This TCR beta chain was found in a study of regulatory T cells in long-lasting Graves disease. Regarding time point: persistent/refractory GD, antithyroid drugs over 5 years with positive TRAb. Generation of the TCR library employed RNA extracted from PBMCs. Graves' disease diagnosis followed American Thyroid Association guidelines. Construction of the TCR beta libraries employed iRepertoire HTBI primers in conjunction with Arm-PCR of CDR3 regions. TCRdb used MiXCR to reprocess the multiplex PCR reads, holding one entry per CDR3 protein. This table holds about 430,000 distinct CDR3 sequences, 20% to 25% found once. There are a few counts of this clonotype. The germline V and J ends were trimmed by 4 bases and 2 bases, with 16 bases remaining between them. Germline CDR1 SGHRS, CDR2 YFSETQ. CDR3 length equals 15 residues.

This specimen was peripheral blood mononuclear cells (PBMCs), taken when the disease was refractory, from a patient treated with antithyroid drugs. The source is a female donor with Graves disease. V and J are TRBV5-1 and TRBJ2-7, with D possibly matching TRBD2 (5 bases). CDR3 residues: CASSPQADLTYEQYF. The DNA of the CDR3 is TGCGCCAGCAGCCCGCAAGCGGACCTCACCTACGAGCAGTACTTC.